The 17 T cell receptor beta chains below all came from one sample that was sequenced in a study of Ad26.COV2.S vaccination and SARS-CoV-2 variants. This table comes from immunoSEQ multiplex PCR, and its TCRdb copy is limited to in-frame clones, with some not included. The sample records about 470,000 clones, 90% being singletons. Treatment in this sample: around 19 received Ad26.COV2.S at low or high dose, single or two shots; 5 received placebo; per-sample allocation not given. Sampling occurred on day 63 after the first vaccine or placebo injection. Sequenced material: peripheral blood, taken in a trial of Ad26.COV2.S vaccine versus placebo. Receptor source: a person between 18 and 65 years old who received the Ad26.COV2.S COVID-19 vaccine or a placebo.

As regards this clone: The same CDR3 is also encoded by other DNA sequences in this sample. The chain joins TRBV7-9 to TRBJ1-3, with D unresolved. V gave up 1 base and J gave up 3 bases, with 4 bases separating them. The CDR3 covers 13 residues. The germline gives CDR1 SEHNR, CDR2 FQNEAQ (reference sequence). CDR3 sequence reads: CASSLVGGNTIYF. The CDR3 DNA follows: TGTGCCAGCAGCTTAGTGGGTGGAAACACCATATATTTT.

CDR3 loop: CASSYGGLRYEQYF. The CDR3 bases are TGTGCCAGCAGTTACGGTGGGCTTCGTTACGAGCAGTACTTC. The chain links TRBV6-2 or TRBV6-3 to TRBJ2-7, with D hard to call. V was cut by 2 bases and J by 4 bases, with 12 bases left in between. CDR3 length: 14 residues. Germline CDR1 MNHEY, CDR2 SVGEGT.

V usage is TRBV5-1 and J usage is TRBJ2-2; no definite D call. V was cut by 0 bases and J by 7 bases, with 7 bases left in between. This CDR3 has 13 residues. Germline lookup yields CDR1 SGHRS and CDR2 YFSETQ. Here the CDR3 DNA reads TGCGCCAGCAGCTTGGGGGCGGTCGGGGAGCTGTTTTTT. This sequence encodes CASSLGAVGELFF.

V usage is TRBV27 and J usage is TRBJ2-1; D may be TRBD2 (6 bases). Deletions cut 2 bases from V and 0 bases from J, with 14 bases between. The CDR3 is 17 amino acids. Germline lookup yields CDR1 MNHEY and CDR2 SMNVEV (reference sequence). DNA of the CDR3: TGTGCCAGCAGTTTACCGGGCTGGCGGGGCTCCTACAATGAGCAGTTCTTC. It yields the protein CASSLPGWRGSYNEQFF.

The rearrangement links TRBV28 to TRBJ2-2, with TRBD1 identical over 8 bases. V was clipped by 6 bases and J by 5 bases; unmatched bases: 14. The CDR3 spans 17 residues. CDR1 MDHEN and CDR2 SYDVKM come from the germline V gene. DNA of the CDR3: TGTGCCAGCAGCCCAACCGGACAGGGTGTTGGGACCGGGGAGCTGTTTTTT. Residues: CASSPTGQGVGTGELFF.

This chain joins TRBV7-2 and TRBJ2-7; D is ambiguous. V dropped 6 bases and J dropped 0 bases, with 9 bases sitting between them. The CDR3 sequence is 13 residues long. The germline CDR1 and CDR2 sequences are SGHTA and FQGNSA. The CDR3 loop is CASRPHNSYEQYF. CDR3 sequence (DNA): TGTGCCAGCAGACCACATAACTCCTACGAGCAGTACTTC.

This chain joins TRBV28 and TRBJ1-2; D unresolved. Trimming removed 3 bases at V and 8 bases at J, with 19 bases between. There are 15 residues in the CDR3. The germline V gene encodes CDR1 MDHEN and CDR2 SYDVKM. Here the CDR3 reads CASSFGAPKGGGYTF. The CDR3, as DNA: TGTGCCAGCAGTTTCGGCGCCCCAAAGGGTGGGGGCTACACCTTC.

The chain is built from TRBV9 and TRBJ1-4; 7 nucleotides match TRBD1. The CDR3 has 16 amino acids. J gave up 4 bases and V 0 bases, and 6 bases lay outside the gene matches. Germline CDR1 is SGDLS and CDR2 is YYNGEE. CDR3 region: CASSVDPGTVNEKLFF. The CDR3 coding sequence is TGTGCCAGCAGCGTAGATCCCGGGACAGTTAATGAAAAACTGTTTTTT. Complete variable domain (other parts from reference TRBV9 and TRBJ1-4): DSGVTQTPKHLITATGQRVTLRCSPRSGDLSVYWYQQSLDQGLQFLIQYYNGEERAKGNILERFSAQQFPDLHSELNLSSLELGDSALYFCASSVDPGTVNEKLFFGSGTQLSVL.

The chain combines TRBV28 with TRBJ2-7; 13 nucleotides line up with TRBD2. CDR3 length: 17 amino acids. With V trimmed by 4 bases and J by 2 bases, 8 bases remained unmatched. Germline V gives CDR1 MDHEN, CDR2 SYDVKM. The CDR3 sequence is CASSSPITSGRAYEQYF. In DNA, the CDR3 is TGTGCCAGCAGTTCCCCCATAACTAGCGGGAGGGCCTACGAGCAGTACTTC. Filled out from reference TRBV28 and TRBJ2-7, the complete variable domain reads DVKVTQSSRYLVKRTGEKVFLECVQDMDHENMFWYRQDPGLGLRLIYFSYDVKMKEKGDIPEGYSVSREKKERFSLILESASTNQTSMYLCASSSPITSGRAYEQYFGPGTRLTVT.

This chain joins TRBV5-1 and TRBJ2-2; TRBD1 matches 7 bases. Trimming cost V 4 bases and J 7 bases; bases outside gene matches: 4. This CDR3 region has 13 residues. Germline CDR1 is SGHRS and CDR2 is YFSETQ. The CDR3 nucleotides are TGCGCCAGCAGCGAACAGGGGTTCGGGGAGCTGTTTTTT. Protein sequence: CASSEQGFGELFF. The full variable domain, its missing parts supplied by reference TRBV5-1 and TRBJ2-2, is KAGVTQTPRYLIKTRGQQVTLSCSPISGHRSVSWYQQTPGQGLQFLFEYFSETQRNKGNFPGRFSGRQFSNSRSEMNVSTLELGDSALYLCASSEQGFGELFFGEGSRLTVL.

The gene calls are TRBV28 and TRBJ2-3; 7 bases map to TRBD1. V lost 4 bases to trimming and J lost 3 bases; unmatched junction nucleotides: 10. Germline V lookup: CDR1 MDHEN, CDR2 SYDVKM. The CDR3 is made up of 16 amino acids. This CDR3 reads CASSSPGQEFTDTQYF. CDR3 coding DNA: TGTGCCAGCAGTTCACCTGGACAGGAATTTACAGATACGCAGTATTTT.

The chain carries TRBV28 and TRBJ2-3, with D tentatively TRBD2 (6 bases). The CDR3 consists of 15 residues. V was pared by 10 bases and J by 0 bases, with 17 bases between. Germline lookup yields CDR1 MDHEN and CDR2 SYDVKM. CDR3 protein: CATPTKGLSTDTQYF. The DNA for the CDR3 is TGTGCCACCCCTACTAAGGGACTTAGCACAGATACGCAGTATTTT. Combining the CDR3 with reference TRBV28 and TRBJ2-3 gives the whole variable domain DVKVTQSSRYLVKRTGEKVFLECVQDMDHENMFWYRQDPGLGLRLIYFSYDVKMKEKGDIPEGYSVSREKKERFSLILESASTNQTSMYLCATPTKGLSTDTQYFGPGTRLTVL.

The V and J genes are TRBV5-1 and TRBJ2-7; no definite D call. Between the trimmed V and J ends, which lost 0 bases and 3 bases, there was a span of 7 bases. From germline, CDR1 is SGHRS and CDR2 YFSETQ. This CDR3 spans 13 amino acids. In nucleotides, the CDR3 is TGCGCCAGCAGCTTGGGCCGGAGCTACGAGCAGTACTTC. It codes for CASSLGRSYEQYF.

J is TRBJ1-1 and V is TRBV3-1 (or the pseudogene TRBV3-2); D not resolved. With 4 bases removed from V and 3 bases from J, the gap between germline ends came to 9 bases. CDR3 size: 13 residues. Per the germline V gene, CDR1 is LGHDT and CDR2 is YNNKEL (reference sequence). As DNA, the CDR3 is TGTGCCAGCAGCCCCCGAGCGGACACTGAAGCTTTCTTT. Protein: CASSPRADTEAFF.

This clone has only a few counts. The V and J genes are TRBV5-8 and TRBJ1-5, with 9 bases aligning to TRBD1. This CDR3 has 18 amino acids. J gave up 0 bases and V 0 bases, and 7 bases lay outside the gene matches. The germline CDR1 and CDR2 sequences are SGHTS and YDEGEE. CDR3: CASSLGRTGATSNQPQHF. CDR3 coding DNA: TGTGCCAGCAGCTTGGGCCGGACAGGGGCCACTAGCAATCAGCCCCAGCATTTT.

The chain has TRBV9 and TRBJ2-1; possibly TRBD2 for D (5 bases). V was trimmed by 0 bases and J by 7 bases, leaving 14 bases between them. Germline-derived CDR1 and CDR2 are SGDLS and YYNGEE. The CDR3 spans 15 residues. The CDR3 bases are TGTGCCAGCAGCGTAGCGGGTTCTAGCCGTAATGAGCAGTTCTTC. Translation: CASSVAGSSRNEQFF.

The CDR3 reads CASSREDRGHYEQYF. Written as DNA, the CDR3 is TGTGCCAGCAGCCGGGAGGACAGGGGGCATTACGAGCAGTACTTC. The chain joins TRBV5-4 to TRBJ2-7, with 11 bases aligning to TRBD1. The CDR3 covers 15 residues. Germline V lookup: CDR1 SGHNT, CDR2 YYREEE (reference sequence). Trimming took 4 bases from V and 4 from J; bases not matched to a gene: 7.